One and the same sample provided the 10 T cell receptor beta chains below, sequenced in a study of CD8 T cells in Susac syndrome. The authors reverse transcribed roughly 0.5 to 1 ug RNA with random hexamers. MiXCR, applied by TCRdb to the immunoSEQ multiplex PCR reads, yields one record per CDR3 protein. Of around 200,000 distinct CDR3 sequences in the sample, approximately 96% were seen once. Sequencing was carried out using CD4+ T cells from PBMCs. These receptors were obtained from a human donor with Susac syndrome.

The V and J genes are TRBV9 and TRBJ2-2; the D gene is possibly TRBD1 (5 bases). The CDR3 is 14 amino acids. Germline lookup yields CDR1 SGDLS and CDR2 YYNGEE. Trimming removed 0 bases from V and 5 bases from J, with 8 bases in between. In DNA form, the CDR3 reads TGTGCCAGCAGCGTAGGGCAGGGAACCGGGGAGCTGTTTTTT. Its protein is CASSVGQGTGELFF.

The chain combines TRBV7-3 with TRBJ2-2; 8 bases fit TRBD1. The V gene end was trimmed by 5 bases and the J gene end by 1 base; junction bases not matched to a gene: 3. The germline V gene has CDR1 SGHTA and CDR2 FQGTGA. This CDR3 region has 15 residues. CDR3 region: CASSPDRVNTGELFF. Written as DNA, the CDR3 is TGTGCCAGCAGCCCGGACAGGGTGAACACCGGGGAGCTGTTTTTT. Supplemented by reference TRBV7-3 and TRBJ2-2, the full variable domain reads GAGVSQTPSNKVTEKGKYVELRCDPISGHTALYWYRQSLGQGPEFLIYFQGTGAADDSGLPNDRFFAVRPEGSVSTLKIQRTERGDSAVYLCASSPDRVNTGELFFGEGSRLTVL.

The chain links TRBV2 to TRBJ1-5, with 9 bases identical to TRBD1. The CDR3 has 14 amino acids. CDR1 and CDR2 (germline): SNHLY, FYNNEI. Trimming at V came to 10 bases and at J to 4 bases, leaving 8 bases not matched to a gene. The CDR3 region is CATGPGQGNQPQHF. The CDR3 nucleotides are TGTGCCACTGGCCCGGGACAGGGTAATCAGCCCCAGCATTTT.

The CDR3 reads CASSYTPTANNSPLHF. The DNA of the CDR3 is TGTGCCAGCAGTTACACGCCGACAGCCAATAATTCACCCCTCCACTTT. This chain links TRBV6-5 with TRBJ1-6, with D maybe TRBD1 (5 bases). The ends were cut back, 2 bases at V and 5 bases at J, with 13 bases in the middle. Germline-derived CDR1 and CDR2 are MNHEY and SVGAGI. CDR3 length: 16 amino acids.

The rearrangement uses TRBV7-9 and TRBJ1-1, with D unresolved. The CDR3 loop spans 13 amino acids. Germline V lookup: CDR1 SEHNR, CDR2 FQNEAQ (reference sequence). V was shortened by 5 bases and J by 3 bases, with 10 bases between the two germline ends. This CDR3 is CASSPLRDTEAFF. CDR3 coding DNA: TGTGCCAGCAGCCCTCTGCGGGACACTGAAGCTTTCTTT.

This chain connects TRBV29-1 to TRBJ1-5; D is perhaps TRBD1 (6 bases). The CDR3 extends over 13 amino acids. CDR1 is SQVTM and CDR2 is ANQGSEA in the germline V gene. V lost 6 bases to trimming and J lost 0 bases, with 9 bases between them. The CDR3: CSVWTDSNQPQHF. The CDR3 DNA sequence: TGCAGCGTCTGGACAGATAGCAATCAGCCCCAGCATTTT.

The V gene is TRBV12-3 or TRBV12-4, the J gene TRBJ1-2; 9 positions match TRBD1. J lost 8 bases, V lost 3 bases, and 4 bases had no gene match. The CDR3 has 13 amino acids. The CDR3 nucleotides are TGTGCCAGCAGTTTGAACAGGGGGCAGGGCTACACCTTC. Translation gives CASSLNRGQGYTF.

This clonotype has a handful of counts. The chain couples TRBV5-4 to TRBJ2-3; TRBD2 agrees at 12 bases. The length of the CDR3 is 16 residues. After removal of 4 bases from V and 1 base from J, the junction contained 4 bases not matched to a gene. Germline-derived CDR1 and CDR2 are SGHNT and YYREEE (reference sequence). CDR3 region: CASSGLAGGRTDTQYF. CDR3 coding DNA: TGTGCCAGCAGCGGCCTAGCGGGGGGGCGCACAGATACGCAGTATTTT.

The chain recombines TRBV7-9 with TRBJ1-6; weak D call: TRBD1 (6 bases). Germline V lookup: CDR1 SEHNR, CDR2 FQNEAQ (reference sequence). The V gene lost 5 bases and the J gene lost 9 bases, with 11 bases spanning the gap. The CDR3 extends over 13 amino acids. CDR3 DNA sequence: TGTGCCAGCAGCACCGGACAGTCTTCACCCCTCCACTTT. Amino acid sequence: CASSTGQSSPLHF. The full variable domain, with the rest looked up from reference TRBV7-9 and TRBJ1-6, is DTGVSQNPRHKITKRGQNVTFRCDPISEHNRLYWYRQTLGQGPEFLTYFQNEAQLEKSRLLSDRFSAERPKGSFSTLEIQRTEQGDSAMYLCASSTGQSSPLHFGNGTRLTVT.

The chain is built from TRBV5-1 and TRBJ2-1; 8 bases map to TRBD1. CDR3 length equals 17 residues. The V segment lost 0 bases and the J segment 6 bases; nucleotides outside the gene matches: 11. Per germline, CDR1 SGHRS and CDR2 YFSETQ. CDR3 amino acids: CASSLEVVGQVANEQFF. In DNA form, the CDR3 reads TGCGCCAGCAGCTTGGAGGTGGTGGGACAGGTGGCCAATGAGCAGTTCTTC.